The 15 T cell receptor beta chains reported below all come from one sample, sequenced in a study of CD8 T cells in ankylosing spondylitis. TCRdb re-called the 5' RACE reads with MiXCR, one entry per CDR3 protein. This table holds 380,000 or so distinct CDR3 sequences, 20% to 25% found once. Sequencing was done on a sample of blood, either unsorted or a sorted T cell fraction (not recorded which). Receptors were obtained from a male donor with ankylosing spondylitis or in good health (not recorded which).

This clonotype was counted a few times. V usage is TRBV5-6 and J usage is TRBJ2-1, with TRBD2 matching over 7 bases. V gave up 0 bases and J gave up 3 bases; unmatched junction bases: 15. This CDR3 spans 19 amino acids. Germline V CDR1 and CDR2: SGHDT, YYEEEE. Here the CDR3 reads CASSLALRGGGARYNEQFF. DNA for the CDR3: TGTGCCAGCAGCTTGGCGTTGAGGGGCGGGGGAGCTCGCTACAATGAGCAGTTCTTC.

The chain links TRBV20-1 to TRBJ2-1; the D call may be TRBD1 or TRBD2 (6 bases each). The germline V gene encodes CDR1 DFQATT and CDR2 SNEGSKA (reference sequence). The CDR3 loop spans 19 amino acids. The ends were cut back, 5 bases at V and 9 bases at J, with 35 bases in the middle. Here the CDR3 DNA reads TGCAGTGCTGCAACCCGTGGATCGGTGGGGGGACATGGGGCAGGTGAGCAGTTCTTC. Translating it yields CSAATRGSVGGHGAGEQFF.

This clonotype was recorded many times. V gene TRBV7-9 combines with J gene TRBJ2-1; D remains ambiguous. The V gene's germline CDR1 is SEHNR and CDR2 FQNEAQ (reference sequence). Trimming removed 0 bases at V and 3 bases at J, with 3 bases between. The CDR3 has 13 residues. The DNA of the CDR3 is TGTGCCAGCAGCTTAGCAGACTACAATGAGCAGTTCTTC. Its translation is CASSLADYNEQFF.

The chain links TRBV5-1 to TRBJ2-7; the D call may be TRBD1 or TRBD2 (5 bases each). Germline CDR1 and CDR2: SGHRS and YFSETQ. This CDR3 comprises 17 residues. The germline V and J ends were trimmed by 4 bases and 2 bases, with 22 bases remaining between them. The CDR3 coding sequence is TGCGCCAGCAGCGTAGGCCCACCCGGGACGGCGACCTACGAGCAGTACTTC. Translating it yields CASSVGPPGTATYEQYF. Drawing the rest from reference TRBV5-1 and TRBJ2-7, the complete variable domain is KAGVTQTPRYLIKTRGQQVTLSCSPISGHRSVSWYQQTPGQGLQFLFEYFSETQRNKGNFPGRFSGRQFSNSRSEMNVSTLELGDSALYLCASSVGPPGTATYEQYFGPGTRLTVT.

The gene calls are TRBV2 and TRBJ2-7; possible D gene TRBD2, 5 bases. Germline lookup yields CDR1 SNHLY and CDR2 FYNNEI. The CDR3 runs 13 residues. The germline V and J ends were trimmed by 8 bases and 3 bases, with 14 bases remaining between them. The CDR3 is CASGEQSYYEQYF. DNA of the CDR3: TGTGCCAGCGGGGAGCAGAGTTACTACGAGCAGTACTTC.

This clonotype showed up just a few times. The rearrangement joins TRBV9 to TRBJ2-3; weak D call: TRBD2 (5 bases). V was pared by 3 bases and J by 5 bases, with 13 bases between. Germline assignment: CDR1 SGDLS and CDR2 YYNGEE. The length of the CDR3 is 14 residues. The CDR3, as DNA: TGTGCCAGCAGCGCCGTCCGGGGTCAAGATACGCAGTATTTT. Translation: CASSAVRGQDTQYF.

A few counts support this clonotype. This sequence joins TRBV5-5 and TRBJ2-1, with D maybe TRBD1 (6 bases). Germline-derived CDR1 and CDR2 are SGHKS and YYEKEE (reference sequence). The CDR3 spans 12 residues. The ends were cut back, 2 bases at V and 10 bases at J, with 10 bases in the middle. The CDR3 DNA reads as TGTGCCAGCAGCTTCACCGGGACAGAGCAGTTCTTC. The encoded protein is CASSFTGTEQFF.

Only a few counts were recorded for this clonotype. This chain joins TRBV29-1 and TRBJ2-2; 7 bases map to TRBD1. Germline V gene lookup returns CDR1 SQVTM and CDR2 ANQGSEA. The CDR3 contains 12 residues. V was pared by 8 bases and J by 6 bases, with 6 bases of the junction left unmatched. For the CDR3, the DNA is TGCAGCACCCGGGACAGCGCCGGGGAGCTGTTTTTT. Its protein product is CSTRDSAGELFF.

In this sample, this clonotype turned up once. This chain connects TRBV19 to TRBJ2-7; D remains ambiguous. The length of the CDR3 is 16 residues. V lost 5 bases and J lost 1, with 18 bases in between. Germline V gene lookup returns CDR1 LNHDA and CDR2 SQIVND (reference sequence). CDR3 nucleotide sequence: TGTGCCAGTAGTTTGACTCTGGCGGCGTTATCCTACGAGCAGTACTTC. This gives the protein CASSLTLAALSYEQYF.

This sequence joins TRBV6-5 and TRBJ2-1; 10 bases match TRBD2. The CDR3 length is 15 residues. The germline gives CDR1 MNHEY, CDR2 SVGAGI. Germline trimming cut 4 bases from V and 10 bases from J; bases unmatched to any gene: 10. Here the CDR3 DNA reads TGTGCCAGCAGTTTTTTAGCGGGGGGCTCCTTGGAGCAGTTCTTC. Protein: CASSFLAGGSLEQFF.

The chain joins TRBV12-3 or TRBV12-4 to TRBJ2-7, with D perhaps matching TRBD1 (6 bases). The CDR3 covers 13 residues. V shed 7 bases and J shed 1 base, with 11 bases lying between them. The CDR3 sequence: CASTKGDSYEQYF. In DNA form, the CDR3 reads TGTGCCAGCACCAAGGGGGATTCCTACGAGCAGTACTTC.

The sample holds a few counts of this clonotype. V usage is TRBV4-2 and J usage is TRBJ2-2, with 7 bases aligning to TRBD2. The CDR3 sequence is 19 residues long. J was trimmed by 2 bases and V by 0 bases; bases with no gene match: 12. The germline gives CDR1 LGHNA, CDR2 YNFKEQ. DNA for the CDR3: TGTGCCAGCAGCCAAGAAGGGAGCGGGGTCTTAAGTAACACCGGGGAGCTGTTTTTT. Protein sequence: CASSQEGSGVLSNTGELFF.

This clonotype turned up a few times. The chain has TRBV6-1 and TRBJ1-5; TRBD1 matches 10 bases. The J segment lost 11 bases and the V segment lost 7 bases, leaving 11 bases of the junction unmatched. This CDR3 spans 14 amino acids. Germline V CDR1 and CDR2: MNHNS, SASEGT. CDR3: CASMSGTGVRAQHF. In DNA, the CDR3 is TGTGCCAGCATGTCCGGGACAGGGGTTCGGGCCCAGCATTTT.

By sample share, this clonotype is medium-sized. J is TRBJ2-5 and V is TRBV11-1, with TRBD1 as a possible D gene (5 bases). V was shortened by 1 base and J by 5 bases, with 14 bases between the two germline ends. The CDR3 consists of 15 residues. From germline, CDR1 is SGHAT and CDR2 FQDESV (reference sequence). The CDR3 DNA is TGTGCCAGCAGCTTAGGTGGGGCCCGGCGGGAGACCCAGTACTTC. Translation: CASSLGGARRETQYF. The full variable domain, with the rest looked up from reference TRBV11-1 and TRBJ2-5, is EAEVAQSPRYKITEKSQAVAFWCDPISGHATLYWYRQILGQGPELLVQFQDESVVDDSQLPKDRFSAERLKGVDSTLKIQPAELGDSAMYLCASSLGGARRETQYFGPGTRLLVL.

Comments on this clonotype: With a much larger clone just one base away, this may be a read error. This chain joins TRBV12-3 or TRBV12-4 and TRBJ1-5; D uncertain. The CDR3 spans 14 residues. The ends were cut back, 6 bases at V and 2 bases at J, with 11 bases in the middle. CDR3 nucleotides: TGTGCCAGCAGACCGGTTTTGCGCAATCAGCCCCAGCATTTT. It codes for CASRPVLRNQPQHF.